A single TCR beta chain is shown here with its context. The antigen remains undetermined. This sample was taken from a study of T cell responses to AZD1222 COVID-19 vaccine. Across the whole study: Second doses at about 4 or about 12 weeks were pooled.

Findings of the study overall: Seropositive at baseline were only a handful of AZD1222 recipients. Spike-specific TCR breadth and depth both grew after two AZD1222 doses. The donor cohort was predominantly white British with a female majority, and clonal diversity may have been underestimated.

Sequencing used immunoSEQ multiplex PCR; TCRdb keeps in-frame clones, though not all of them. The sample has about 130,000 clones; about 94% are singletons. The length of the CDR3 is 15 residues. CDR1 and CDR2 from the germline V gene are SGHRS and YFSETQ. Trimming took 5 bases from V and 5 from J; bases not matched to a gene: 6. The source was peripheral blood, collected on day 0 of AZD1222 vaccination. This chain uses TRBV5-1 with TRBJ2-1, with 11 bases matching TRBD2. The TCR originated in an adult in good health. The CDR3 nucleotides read TGCGCCAGCAGGGGGGGACTAGCGGAGCACAATGAGCAGTTCTTC. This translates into CASRGGLAEHNEQFF.